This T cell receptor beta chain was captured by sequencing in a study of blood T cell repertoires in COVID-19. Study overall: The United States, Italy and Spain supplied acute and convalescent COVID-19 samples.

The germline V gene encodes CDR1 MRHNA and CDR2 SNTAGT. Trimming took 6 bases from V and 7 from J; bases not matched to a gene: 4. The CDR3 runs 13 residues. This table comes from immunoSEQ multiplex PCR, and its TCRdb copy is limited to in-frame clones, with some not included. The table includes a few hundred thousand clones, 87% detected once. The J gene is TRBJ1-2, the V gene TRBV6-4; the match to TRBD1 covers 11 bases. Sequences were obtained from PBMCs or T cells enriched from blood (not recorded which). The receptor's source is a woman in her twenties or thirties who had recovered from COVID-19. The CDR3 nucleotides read TGTGCCAGCAGAATCGGGACAGGGGGTGGCTACACCTTC. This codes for CASRIGTGGGYTF.